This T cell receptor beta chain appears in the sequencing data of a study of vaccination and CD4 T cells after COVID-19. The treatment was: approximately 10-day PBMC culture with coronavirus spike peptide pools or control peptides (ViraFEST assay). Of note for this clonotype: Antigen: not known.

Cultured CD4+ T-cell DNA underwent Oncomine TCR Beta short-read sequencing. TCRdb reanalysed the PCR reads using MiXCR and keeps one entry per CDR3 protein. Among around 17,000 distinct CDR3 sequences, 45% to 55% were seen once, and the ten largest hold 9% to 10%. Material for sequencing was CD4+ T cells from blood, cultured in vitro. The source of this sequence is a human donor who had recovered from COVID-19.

The CDR3 protein is CASSYKVEGNQPQHF. For the CDR3, the DNA is TGTGCCAGCAGTTATAAGGTAGAGGGCAATCAGCCCCAGCATTTT. The genes are TRBV28 and TRBJ1-5; D is unclear. The V and J ends lost 4 bases and 2 bases respectively, with 12 bases between them. The CDR3 spans 15 residues. Per the germline V gene, CDR1 is MDHEN and CDR2 is SYDVKM.